This T cell receptor (beta chain) is from a study of regulatory T cells in long-lasting Graves disease. Time point reported: persistent/refractory GD, antithyroid drugs over 5 years with positive TRAb. From RNA extracted from PBMCs, the TCR library was made. Diagnosis followed American Thyroid Association guidelines for Graves' disease. The patient group derived from an endocrinology department in Xi'an, China. The CDR3 covers 15 residues. The germline V gene encodes CDR1 PRHDT and CDR2 FYEKMQ (reference sequence). V was cut by 6 bases and J by 0 bases, with 12 bases left in between. Turning to this clonotype: Antigen: not known.

Study-wide results and limits: Persistent-disease Graves' patients showed less TCR diversity than new cases. Segments TRBV28, TRBJ1-2 and TRBJ2-5 showed preferential usage in persistent disease.

Construction of TCR beta libraries relied on iRepertoire HTBI primers and on Arm-PCR targeting CDR3 regions. In TCRdb, the multiplex PCR reads were re-called with MiXCR into one record per CDR3 protein. The table lists about 470,000 distinct CDR3 sequences, about 22% of them singletons, with roughly 7.7% in the top ten. The specimen comprised peripheral blood mononuclear cells (PBMCs), sampled when the disease was refractory, from a patient treated with antithyroid drugs. The clonotype comes from a female donor with Graves disease. The chain has TRBV13 and TRBJ1-3; D not certain. For the CDR3, the DNA is TGTGCCAGCAGTTCTGGACGGCCCTCTGGAAACACCATATATTTT. Protein sequence: CASSSGRPSGNTIYF.